The present T cell receptor beta chain was sequenced within a study of PD-1 blockade in classical Hodgkin lymphoma. General study results and limits: Baseline TCR diversity was reportedly lower in newly diagnosed patients than healthy donors. At C4D1, TCR diversity had climbed significantly for CD4+ cells, though not for CD8+ cells.

Regarding this clone: The target antigen is unknown.

The patients all showed relapse after autologous stem cell transplantation, while their brentuximab vedotin exposure varied. TCRdb's table, derived via immunoSEQ multiplex PCR, lists solely in-frame clones and lacks some. The repertoire includes 30,000 to 40,000 clones, around four fifths of them detected once, and 25% to 40% sits in the top ten. V lost 5 bases and J lost 7; bases outside the gene matches: 20. The CDR3 extends over 18 amino acids. Germline-derived CDR1 and CDR2 are MDHEN and SYDVKM. The rearrangement uses TRBV28 and TRBJ2-7; 10 nucleotides match TRBD2. The source is a human donor with classical Hodgkin lymphoma. Material: peripheral blood mononuclear cells (PBMCs), obtained at baseline. The CDR3 sequence: CASSLSSGGASPPWEQYF. DNA for the CDR3: TGTGCCAGCAGTCTCTCTAGCGGGGGAGCCTCACCGCCTTGGGAGCAGTACTTC.